This entry is about one TCR beta chain. Its specificity is unknown. Produced via immunoSEQ multiplex PCR; TCRdb's table is partial and in-frame only. The sample has about 820,000 clones, roughly 92% seen once; the top ten hold nearly 25%. These data belong to a study of shared clonotypes between healthy human individuals. General study findings and limits: Across four donors, naive CD4 shared around 5.1%, naive CD8 less than 4%, memory CD4 over 2%, memory CD8 about 0.38%.

The naive CD8 subset, CD45RO-negative cells positively selected for CCR7, excluded terminally differentiated effector memory CD45RA+ cells. CDR1 SNHLY and CDR2 FYNNEI come from the germline V gene. This CDR3 has 18 amino acids. V shed 8 bases and J 1 base; nucleotides not matched to a gene: 14. Specimen: naive CD8+ T cells sorted from blood. The TCR comes from a man aged 25-40 years in good health. The chain combines TRBV2 with TRBJ1-3; 10 positions agree with TRBD1. The CDR3, as DNA: TGTGCCAGCGACGCCGGGACAGGGGAAGAAAGGTCTGGAAACACCATATATTTT. This sequence encodes CASDAGTGEERSGNTIYF. The full variable domain, rest sourced from reference TRBV2 and TRBJ1-3, is EPEVTQTPSHQVTQMGQEVILRCVPISNHLYFYWYRQILGQKVEFLVSFYNNEISEKSEIFDDQFSVERPDGSNFTLKIRSTKLEDSAMYFCASDAGTGEERSGNTIYFGEGSWLTVV.